A single sample gave rise to the 32 T cell receptor beta chains below, sequenced in a study of shared clonotypes between healthy human individuals. Assay used: immunoSEQ multiplex PCR; TCRdb lists only in-frame clones, some missing. The sample contains under 550,000 clones, about 95% of which appear only once. Sequencing was performed on naive CD4+ T cells sorted from blood. The subset here: CD45RA+ positively selected. All receptors derive from a woman under 40 in good health.

The CDR3 is CASSWTGTEQFF. The CDR3 DNA follows: TGTGCCAGCAGCTGGACAGGGACTGAGCAGTTCTTC. The J gene is TRBJ2-1, the V gene TRBV11-2; 8 bases align to TRBD1. Trimming took 4 bases from V and 9 from J; bases not matched to a gene: 2. This CDR3 comprises 12 residues. Per the germline V gene, CDR1 is SGHAT and CDR2 is FQNNGV.

The chain carries TRBV19 and TRBJ2-7, with D possibly matching TRBD2 (6 bases). The germline CDR1 and CDR2 sequences are LNHDA and SQIVND (reference sequence). CDR3 length equals 14 residues. The ends were cut back, 7 bases at V and 0 bases at J, with 13 bases in the middle. CDR3 nucleotide sequence: TGTGCCAGTACCCCACCGGGAGACTCCTACGAGCAGTACTTC. As protein: CASTPPGDSYEQYF.

The chain employs TRBV10-2 and TRBJ1-1; no clear D. CDR1 and CDR2 (germline): WSHSY, SAAADI. The length of the CDR3 is 13 residues. The ends were cut back, 8 bases at V and 4 bases at J, with 14 bases in the middle. CDR3 residues: CASSPAPVTEAFF. The CDR3 DNA is TGCGCCAGCTCACCTGCCCCGGTCACTGAAGCTTTCTTT.

The chain carries TRBV29-1 and TRBJ1-1; 8 nucleotides match TRBD1. Germline V gene sequence: CDR1 SQVTM, CDR2 ANQGSEA. Trimming at V came to 7 bases and at J to 3 bases, leaving 10 bases not matched to a gene. This CDR3 comprises 14 residues. The CDR3 protein is CSGSQGAVDTEAFF. Here the CDR3 DNA reads TGCAGCGGGTCCCAGGGGGCCGTGGACACTGAAGCTTTCTTT.

This clone was counted a single time. The genes are TRBV30 and TRBJ2-7, with 10 bases that match TRBD2. From germline, CDR1 is GTSNPN and CDR2 SVGIG (reference sequence). Losses at the gene ends were 2 bases for V and 2 bases for J; bases not matched to a gene: 3. This CDR3 is 14 amino acids long. The CDR3 loop is CAWSTAGGAYEQYF. In DNA form, the CDR3 reads TGTGCCTGGAGTACAGCGGGAGGGGCCTACGAGCAGTACTTC.

The table lists this clone with a count of one. The CDR3 DNA sequence: TGTGCCAGCAGCTTAGTTTCTAGGGGAGAGACCCAGTACTTC. Translated: CASSLVSRGETQYF. This chain joins TRBV11-2 and TRBJ2-5; D perhaps matches TRBD1 (5 bases). The V and J ends lost 1 base and 4 bases respectively, with 10 bases between them. The CDR3 has 14 amino acids. Germline CDR1 reads SGHAT; CDR2 reads FQNNGV.

The chain employs TRBV6-5 and TRBJ1-1; TRBD1 is a possible D gene (5 bases). The length of the CDR3 is 14 residues. Germline CDR1 and CDR2: MNHEY and SVGAGI. V was clipped by 5 bases and J by 2 bases, with 12 bases between them. The CDR3 DNA follows: TGTGCCAGCAGTCAGACAGAACTAAACACTGAAGCTTTCTTT. It specifies CASSQTELNTEAFF.

The chain employs TRBV6-6 and TRBJ1-4; 9 positions match TRBD1. The length of the CDR3 is 14 residues. Trimming cost V 8 bases and J 8 bases; bases outside gene matches: 9. Germline V gene data show CDR1 as MNHNY and CDR2 as SVGAGI (reference sequence). This chain's CDR3 is CASAVPGQGEKLFF. CDR3 in DNA: TGTGCCAGCGCGGTCCCGGGACAGGGAGAAAAACTGTTTTTT.

The rearrangement joins TRBV7-9 to TRBJ2-1; D is tentatively TRBD1 or TRBD2 (5 bases each). Germline V lookup: CDR1 SEHNR, CDR2 FQNEAQ (reference sequence). The CDR3 covers 15 residues. V lost 5 bases, J lost 6 bases, and 17 bases lay in between. The CDR3 DNA reads as TGTGCCAGCAGCCCCAACGGGGCTACATCCAATGAGCAGTTCTTC. Its translation: CASSPNGATSNEQFF. Together with reference TRBV7-9 and TRBJ2-1, the CDR3 gives the full variable domain: DTGVSQNPRHKITKRGQNVTFRCDPISEHNRLYWYRQTLGQGPEFLTYFQNEAQLEKSRLLSDRFSAERPKGSFSTLEIQRTEQGDSAMYLCASSPNGATSNEQFFGPGTRLTVL.

The CDR3 DNA reads as TGTGCCAGTGCCGGGACAGGGAATGAAAAACTGTTTTTT. It encodes CASAGTGNEKLFF. The chain uses TRBV19 and TRBJ1-4; 9 bases are shared with TRBD1. Per the germline V gene, CDR1 is LNHDA and CDR2 is SQIVND (reference sequence). With 8 bases clipped from V and 5 bases from J, the junction kept 3 bases outside the gene matches. This CDR3 has 13 amino acids.

J is TRBJ1-1 and V is TRBV25-1, with D hard to call. There are 14 residues in the CDR3. The V gene lost 3 bases and the J gene lost 6 bases, with 14 bases spanning the gap. CDR1 is MGHDK and CDR2 is SYGVNS in the germline V gene. Here the CDR3 DNA reads TGTGCCAGCAGTGATGGGAGGATGAGGGCTGAAGCTTTCTTT. This sequence encodes CASSDGRMRAEAFF.

This clone was counted a single time. The chain links TRBV19 to TRBJ2-2; TRBD2 agrees at 7 bases. The V segment lost 5 bases and the J segment 2 bases; nucleotides outside the gene matches: 11. The germline V gene has CDR1 LNHDA and CDR2 SQIVND (reference sequence). CDR3 length: 17 amino acids. The CDR3 DNA reads TGTGCCAGTAGTCCACACCCTAGCGGAACAAACACCGGGGAGCTGTTTTTT. Translating gives CASSPHPSGTNTGELFF.

This clone was picked up one time. This chain links TRBV28 with TRBJ1-1, with D hard to call. Deletions cut 1 base from V and 4 bases from J, with 13 bases between. Looked up from germline, CDR1 is MDHEN and CDR2 is SYDVKM. There are 15 residues in the CDR3. This chain's CDR3 is CASSLLLGLATEAFF. CDR3 DNA: TGTGCCAGCAGTTTATTACTGGGGTTGGCCACTGAAGCTTTCTTT.

This clone showed up just once. The V and J genes are TRBV5-6 and TRBJ2-1; TRBD1 might be the D (6 bases). Germline V gene data show CDR1 as SGHDT and CDR2 as YYEEEE. CDR3 length equals 16 residues. V was shortened by 4 bases and J by 8 bases, with 22 bases between the two germline ends. CDR3 in amino acids: CASSPLLRGSDDEQFF. In DNA, the CDR3 is TGTGCCAGCAGCCCCCTTCTAAGGGGGAGCGACGATGAGCAGTTCTTC.

A word on this clone: An end of the junction does not agree with germline; a read error may underlie this. CDR3 sequence (DNA): TGTGCCAGCAGCTTGTGGCCTAGCGGCACATATACGCAGTATTTT. Protein sequence: CASSLWPSGTYTQYF. J is TRBJ2-3 and V is TRBV5-6, with 7 bases matching TRBD2. This CDR3 region has 15 residues. Germline CDR1 and CDR2: SGHDT and YYEEEE.

The CDR3 here is CASSFAGNTIYF. As DNA, the CDR3 is TGTGCCAGCAGTTTCGCTGGAAACACCATATATTTT. The V gene is TRBV28, the J gene TRBJ1-3; D remains unclear. The length of the CDR3 is 12 residues. Germline V gene data show CDR1 as MDHEN and CDR2 as SYDVKM. Trimming cost V 3 bases and J 2 bases, with 2 bases left between them.

This clone was recorded once. The rearrangement uses TRBV5-1 and TRBJ2-5; D could derive from TRBD1 or TRBD2 (7 bases each). This CDR3 has 15 residues. The V and J ends lost 6 bases and 2 bases respectively, with 17 bases between them. Germline CDR1 and CDR2: SGHRS and YFSETQ. CDR3 residues: CASTQGGLRQETQYF. CDR3 nucleotides: TGCGCCAGCACCCAGGGGGGGCTGAGGCAAGAGACCCAGTACTTC.

The chain employs TRBV5-3 and TRBJ2-2; 15 bases line up with TRBD2. TRBV5-3 is filed as an ORF, its function uncertain. V was clipped by 0 bases and J by 2 bases; unmatched bases: 5. The CDR3 is 19 amino acids. This chain's CDR3 is CARSLGTSGRALNTGELFF. CDR3 DNA sequence: TGTGCCAGAAGCTTGGGGACTAGCGGGAGGGCCCTAAACACCGGGGAGCTGTTTTTT.

V gene TRBV5-1 combines with J gene TRBJ2-7, with D possibly TRBD2 on 5 matching bases. V lost 4 bases, J lost 0 bases, and 14 bases lay in between. Germline V gives CDR1 SGHRS, CDR2 YFSETQ. This CDR3 contains 15 residues. The chain's CDR3 is CASSEGRSDSYEQYF. CDR3 in DNA: TGCGCCAGCAGCGAGGGCAGATCAGACTCCTACGAGCAGTACTTC.

The chain links TRBV10-2 to TRBJ2-2; 11 bases are a match to TRBD2. CDR1 is WSHSY, CDR2 SAAADI, per germline. The ends lost 7 bases at V and 6 bases at J; junction bases unmatched: 7. This CDR3 is built from 15 residues. Written as DNA, the CDR3 is TGCGCCAGCATGCTTACTAGCGGGAGCGCCGGGGAGCTGTTTTTT. This encodes CASMLTSGSAGELFF.

The chain joins TRBV18 to TRBJ2-1; D unresolved. The length of the CDR3 is 15 residues. Looked up from germline, CDR1 is KGHSH and CDR2 is LQKENI. V was trimmed by 4 bases and J by 9 bases, leaving 19 bases between them. The CDR3 nucleotides are TGTGCCAGCTCACGACCGTCGCCAAGGGAAGGTGAGCAGTTCTTC. This codes for CASSRPSPREGEQFF. Together with reference TRBV18 and TRBJ2-1, the CDR3 gives the full variable domain: NAGVMQNPRHLVRRRGQEARLRCSPMKGHSHVYWYRQLPEEGLKFMVYLQKENIIDESGMPKERFSAEFPKEGPSILRIQQVVRGDSAAYFCASSRPSPREGEQFFGPGTRLTVL.

The chain employs TRBV5-1 and TRBJ2-2; 11 bases fit TRBD2. The junction had 4 bases not matched to a gene; V was cut back by 5 bases and J by 1 base. Germline V lookup: CDR1 SGHRS, CDR2 YFSETQ. This CDR3 has 16 residues. The CDR3 sequence: CASSFLAGGNTGELFF. DNA of the CDR3: TGCGCCAGCAGTTTTCTAGCGGGAGGGAACACCGGGGAGCTGTTTTTT. The whole variable domain, filled in from reference TRBV5-1 and TRBJ2-2, reads KAGVTQTPRYLIKTRGQQVTLSCSPISGHRSVSWYQQTPGQGLQFLFEYFSETQRNKGNFPGRFSGRQFSNSRSEMNVSTLELGDSALYLCASSFLAGGNTGELFFGEGSRLTVL.

The chain uses TRBV18 and TRBJ1-5; perhaps TRBD1 as D (5 bases). This CDR3 spans 15 amino acids. Trimming cost V 6 bases and J 1 base, with 13 bases left between them. Germline CDR1 and CDR2: KGHSH and LQKENI. The CDR3 sequence: CASSRDEASNQPQHF. CDR3 sequence (DNA): TGTGCCAGCTCTCGGGACGAAGCGAGCAATCAGCCCCAGCATTTT.

The chain carries TRBV9 and TRBJ2-5; 12 bases fit TRBD1. The CDR3 runs to 14 residues. V shed 3 bases, J shed 5 bases, and the junction held 2 bases outside the gene matches. Germline V CDR1 and CDR2: SGDLS, YYNGEE. This chain's CDR3 is CASSAGQGAETQYF. The CDR3 DNA is TGTGCCAGCAGCGCGGGACAGGGGGCTGAGACCCAGTACTTC. Full variable domain (rest looked up from reference TRBV9 and TRBJ2-5): DSGVTQTPKHLITATGQRVTLRCSPRSGDLSVYWYQQSLDQGLQFLIQYYNGEERAKGNILERFSAQQFPDLHSELNLSSLELGDSALYFCASSAGQGAETQYFGPGTRLLVL.

DNA of the CDR3: TGTGCCAGCAGTGAATTCGGGAATAGTTACAATGAGCAGTTCTTC. Its translation: CASSEFGNSYNEQFF. The chain combines TRBV25-1 with TRBJ2-1; a weak D match, TRBD2 (5 bases). CDR3 length: 15 residues. V shed 1 base and J shed 4 bases, with 11 bases lying between them. Germline V lookup: CDR1 MGHDK, CDR2 SYGVNS.

The chain links TRBV11-3 to TRBJ2-1; 9 nucleotides align to TRBD1. J gave up 0 bases and V 5 bases, and 2 bases lay outside the gene matches. The CDR3 loop spans 15 amino acids. CDR1 and CDR2 from the germline V gene are SGHNT and YENEEA. The CDR3 DNA follows: TGTGCCAGCAGCGAGGACAGGGGCTCCTACAATGAGCAGTTCTTC. The encoded protein is CASSEDRGSYNEQFF.

This chain joins TRBV2 and TRBJ1-5; D possibly corresponds to TRBD1 (5 bases). Trimming pared 4 bases from V and 6 bases from J, leaving 13 bases between. CDR3 length: 14 residues. The V gene's germline CDR1 is SNHLY and CDR2 FYNNEI. The CDR3 reads CASSAEGAIQPQHF. Here the CDR3 DNA reads TGTGCCAGCAGTGCCGAAGGGGCGATTCAGCCCCAGCATTTT.

This clone appeared a single time. This chain joins TRBV7-9 and TRBJ2-7, with D possibly matching TRBD2 (6 bases). The V end lost 1 base, the J end lost 4 bases, and 26 bases lay between the germline ends. The CDR3 is 19 residues long. Germline V gene sequence: CDR1 SEHNR, CDR2 FQNEAQ (reference sequence). The CDR3 protein is CASSLGTQLTRSFGYEQYF. In nucleotides, the CDR3 is TGTGCCAGCAGCTTAGGGACGCAACTGACTAGGAGTTTTGGTTACGAGCAGTACTTC. The complete variable domain, with remaining parts taken from reference TRBV7-9 and TRBJ2-7, reads DTGVSQNPRHKITKRGQNVTFRCDPISEHNRLYWYRQTLGQGPEFLTYFQNEAQLEKSRLLSDRFSAERPKGSFSTLEIQRTEQGDSAMYLCASSLGTQLTRSFGYEQYFGPGTRLTVT.

V gene TRBV6-1 combines with J gene TRBJ2-7; 13 positions match TRBD2. Germline CDR1 and CDR2: MNHNS and SASEGT. Germline trimming cut 9 bases from V and 6 bases from J; bases unmatched to any gene: 11. This CDR3 has 15 amino acids. CDR3 residues: CASTGLAGELGEQYF. For the CDR3, the DNA is TGTGCCAGTACCGGACTAGCGGGAGAGCTAGGCGAGCAGTACTTC.

This clone has a single count. The chain combines TRBV4-1 with TRBJ2-3; D could derive from TRBD1 or TRBD2 (5 bases each). V was clipped by 3 bases and J by 3 bases, with 19 bases between them. Germline values: CDR1 MGHRA, CDR2 YSYEKL. The CDR3 spans 17 residues. As DNA, the CDR3 is TGCGCCAGCAGCCAGAGACCCGGGACCCCTAGAACAGATACGCAGTATTTT. It encodes CASSQRPGTPRTDTQYF.

This chain links TRBV2 with TRBJ1-2; maybe TRBD1 (6 bases). The CDR3 sequence is 13 residues long. The V and J ends lost 2 bases and 4 bases respectively, with 8 bases between them. The germline V gene encodes CDR1 SNHLY and CDR2 FYNNEI. CDR3 nucleotides: TGTGCCAGCAGTGAACAGGGGCCCTATGGCTACACCTTC. Protein product: CASSEQGPYGYTF.

The chain uses TRBV29-1 and TRBJ1-3; TRBD1 matches at 9 bases. The CDR3 sequence is 14 residues long. CDR1 SQVTM and CDR2 ANQGSEA come from the germline V gene. Trimming took 4 bases from V and 4 from J; bases not matched to a gene: 5. DNA for the CDR3: TGCAGCGTTGTGGGACAGGGCGCCGGAAACACCATATATTTT. Protein sequence: CSVVGQGAGNTIYF.